These T cell receptor beta chains were read from a single sample in a study of T cells in Graves' hyperthyroidism and ophthalmopathy. TCRdb itself ran the multiplex PCR reads through MiXCR, one entry per CDR3 protein. The sample lists under 550,000 distinct CDR3 sequences; 15% to 20% were seen once. Sequenced material: blood. Receptors originate from a man aged 40-50 years with Graves' ophthalmopathy. Each CDR3 is given with its conserved first and last residue. Fields, in order: CDR3 DNA, CDR3 protein, D gene, clone size, V gene, J gene. The D gene is left open where the match is weak. The size of a clone is reported for some rows only, either as once, few or many, or as a class for expanded clones.

CDR3 DNA: TGTGCCAGCAGCACGGTAGGGAACACCATATATTTT
CDR3 protein: CASSTVGNTIYF
D gene: -
clone size: -
V gene: TRBV13
J gene: TRBJ1-3

CDR3 DNA: TGCAGTGCTCGAGTCAATACTAACTATGGCTACACCTTC
CDR3 protein: CSARVNTNYGYTF
D gene: -
clone size: few
V gene: TRBV20-1
J gene: TRBJ1-2

CDR3 DNA: TGTGCCAGCAGTCGTTTTGGACAGGTGACGAGCTCCTATAATTCACCCCTCCACTTT
CDR3 protein: CASSRFGQVTSSYNSPLHF
D gene: TRBD1
clone size: few
V gene: TRBV27
J gene: TRBJ1-6

CDR3 DNA: TGCAGCGTGAACCCCAGGGACAGTAGCACAGATACGCAGTATTTT
CDR3 protein: CSVNPRDSSTDTQYF
D gene: TRBD1
clone size: -
V gene: TRBV29-1
J gene: TRBJ2-3

CDR3 DNA: TGTGCCAGCAGCTTGTCCGCGAATGAAAAACTGTTTTTT
CDR3 protein: CASSLSANEKLFF
D gene: -
clone size: few
V gene: TRBV7-2
J gene: TRBJ1-4

CDR3 DNA: TGTGCCAGCAGTTTGGGACGGGATAGCAATCAGCCCCAGCATTTT
CDR3 protein: CASSLGRDSNQPQHF
D gene: -
clone size: many
V gene: TRBV12-3/TRBV12-4
J gene: TRBJ1-5

CDR3 DNA: TGTGCCAGCAGCGCCCTAGCGTCCAACATTCAGTACTTC
CDR3 protein: CASSALASNIQYF
D gene: -
clone size: -
V gene: TRBV9
J gene: TRBJ2-4

CDR3 DNA: TGTGCCAGTAGTATAGGAGGCGTAACGGGCAATGAGCAGTTCTTC
CDR3 protein: CASSIGGVTGNEQFF
D gene: -
clone size: -
V gene: TRBV19
J gene: TRBJ2-1

CDR3 DNA: TGTGCCAGCAGCCTCCTAGGAGGCGCGAGCACAGATACGCAGTATTTT
CDR3 protein: CASSLLGGASTDTQYF
D gene: -
clone size: few
V gene: TRBV9
J gene: TRBJ2-3

CDR3 DNA: TGTGCCTGGACAATCAGGGGGGTAGATACGCAGTATTTT
CDR3 protein: CAWTIRGVDTQYF
D gene: -
clone size: many
V gene: TRBV30
J gene: TRBJ2-3

CDR3 DNA: TGTGCCAGCAGCCTACTAGCGGGGGGCTTCCTGAATGAGCAGTTCTTC
CDR3 protein: CASSLLAGGFLNEQFF
D gene: TRBD2
clone size: -
V gene: TRBV7-9
J gene: TRBJ2-1

CDR3 DNA: TGTGCCAGCATGAACAGGGCGGGACCTGGGGCCAACGTCCTGACTTTC
CDR3 protein: CASMNRAGPGANVLTF
D gene: -
clone size: few
V gene: TRBV2
J gene: TRBJ2-6

CDR3 DNA: TGTGCCAGCAGCTTAGGGGCAGGGAGGCCTGGAACCGGGGAGCTGTTTTTT
CDR3 protein: CASSLGAGRPGTGELFF
D gene: -
clone size: few
V gene: TRBV7-6
J gene: TRBJ2-2

CDR3 DNA: TGCAGTGCTAGAGATGAGACAGGGGGAGAAGCTTTCTTT
CDR3 protein: CSARDETGGEAFF
D gene: TRBD1
clone size: -
V gene: TRBV20-1
J gene: TRBJ1-1

CDR3 DNA: TGTGCCAGCAGTTACTTGGACCCTCAGGACTATGGCTACACCTTC
CDR3 protein: CASSYLDPQDYGYTF
D gene: -
clone size: -
V gene: TRBV6-5
J gene: TRBJ1-2

CDR3 DNA: TGCGCCCCCGGGGGAGGGAGAAGCAATCAGCCCCAGCATTTT
CDR3 protein: CAPGGGRSNQPQHF
D gene: -
clone size: few
V gene: TRBV5-1
J gene: TRBJ1-5

CDR3 DNA: TGTGCCAGCAGATTTACCGGGACAGAAAACAATGAGCAGTTCTTC
CDR3 protein: CASRFTGTENNEQFF
D gene: TRBD1
clone size: many
V gene: TRBV7-2
J gene: TRBJ2-1

CDR3 DNA: TGCAGCGTTGAAGATCTGACGACCCAGTACTTC
CDR3 protein: CSVEDLTTQYF
D gene: -
clone size: -
V gene: TRBV29-1
J gene: TRBJ2-5

CDR3 DNA: TGTGCCAGCAGCGTAGGAGGTGGGACCACCGGGGAGCTGTTTTTT
CDR3 protein: CASSVGGGTTGELFF
D gene: -
clone size: few
V gene: TRBV9
J gene: TRBJ2-2

CDR3 DNA: TGTGCCAGCAGGGACACAGGGTCCTCCTACGAGCAGTACTTC
CDR3 protein: CASRDTGSSYEQYF
D gene: -
clone size: -
V gene: TRBV28
J gene: TRBJ2-7

CDR3 DNA: TGTGCCAGCAGTGAAGCGGGGTCGTCGACCTACGAGCAGTACTTC
CDR3 protein: CASSEAGSSTYEQYF
D gene: -
clone size: many
V gene: TRBV2
J gene: TRBJ2-7

CDR3 DNA: TGCAGTGCTAGAGGCGACACGTCGATTTCGTACCAAGAGACCCAGTACTTC
CDR3 protein: CSARGDTSISYQETQYF
D gene: -
clone size: many
V gene: TRBV20-1
J gene: TRBJ2-5

CDR3 DNA: TGTGCCAGCTCTAGCGGGGAGGCAGATACGCAGTATTTT
CDR3 protein: CASSSGEADTQYF
D gene: TRBD2
clone size: -
V gene: TRBV6-1
J gene: TRBJ2-3

CDR3 DNA: TGTGCCAGCAACTACGCCCAGGGCGGTTTGGGACGGGGCTACACCTTC
CDR3 protein: CASNYAQGGLGRGYTF
D gene: -
clone size: -
V gene: TRBV12-3/TRBV12-4
J gene: TRBJ1-2

CDR3 DNA: TGTGCCAGCAGTTCACACCTAGCGGGAGTTTCCTCCTACGAGCAGTACTTC
CDR3 protein: CASSSHLAGVSSYEQYF
D gene: TRBD2
clone size: -
V gene: TRBV27
J gene: TRBJ2-7

CDR3 DNA: TGCGCCAGCAGCATAGCACAGGGGCGCCCCTACGAGCAGTACTTC
CDR3 protein: CASSIAQGRPYEQYF
D gene: TRBD1
clone size: many
V gene: TRBV5-1
J gene: TRBJ2-7

CDR3 DNA: TGCGCCAGCAGCCACGGGACCTTCTTTAACTATGGCTACACCTTC
CDR3 protein: CASSHGTFFNYGYTF
D gene: -
clone size: -
V gene: TRBV5-1
J gene: TRBJ1-2

CDR3 DNA: TGTGCCACCAGTGATACCGGAACAGGGGGATCCTACAATGAGCAGTTCTTC
CDR3 protein: CATSDTGTGGSYNEQFF
D gene: TRBD1
clone size: few
V gene: TRBV24-1
J gene: TRBJ2-1

CDR3 DNA: TGCAGTGCTAGAGATCTTCCGGGACTACCGAACACCGGGGAGCTGTTTTTT
CDR3 protein: CSARDLPGLPNTGELFF
D gene: TRBD2
clone size: few
V gene: TRBV20-1
J gene: TRBJ2-2

CDR3 DNA: TGTGCCAGCAGCTTACGGGACGGTGATGGCTACACCTTC
CDR3 protein: CASSLRDGDGYTF
D gene: -
clone size: -
V gene: TRBV7-3
J gene: TRBJ1-2

CDR3 DNA: TGTGCCAGCAGCGTACTTAAAGGGACTAGCAATGAGCAGTTCTTC
CDR3 protein: CASSVLKGTSNEQFF
D gene: TRBD2
clone size: -
V gene: TRBV9
J gene: TRBJ2-1

CDR3 DNA: TGCGCCAGCAGCTCACGGGACAGGCTGGTCGGGGAGCTGTTTTTT
CDR3 protein: CASSSRDRLVGELFF
D gene: TRBD1
clone size: few
V gene: TRBV11-1
J gene: TRBJ2-2

CDR3 DNA: TGTGCCAGCAATTCCGGTGGTTGGGCCTTGAGCTCCTACGAGCAGTACTTC
CDR3 protein: CASNSGGWALSSYEQYF
D gene: -
clone size: many
V gene: TRBV6-1
J gene: TRBJ2-7

CDR3 DNA: TGCGCCAGCACCGACAGGGCGAACACCGGGGAGCTGTTTTTT
CDR3 protein: CASTDRANTGELFF
D gene: TRBD1
clone size: -
V gene: TRBV5-1
J gene: TRBJ2-2

CDR3 DNA: TGTGCCAGCAGTATACAGGGGGCGCACGATGGCTACACCTTC
CDR3 protein: CASSIQGAHDGYTF
D gene: TRBD1
clone size: many
V gene: TRBV12-3/TRBV12-4
J gene: TRBJ1-2

CDR3 DNA: TGTGCCAGCAGGGGGAGGGTCACGGACACCGGGGAGCTGTTTTTT
CDR3 protein: CASRGRVTDTGELFF
D gene: TRBD2
clone size: -
V gene: TRBV6-2/TRBV6-3
J gene: TRBJ2-2

CDR3 DNA: TGCGCCAGCAGCTCGGACATATACACCGGGGAGCTGTTTTTT
CDR3 protein: CASSSDIYTGELFF
D gene: -
clone size: -
V gene: TRBV5-1
J gene: TRBJ2-2

CDR3 DNA: TGTGCCAGCAGCGATGACGGGGGTACGCAGTATTTT
CDR3 protein: CASSDDGGTQYF
D gene: -
clone size: -
V gene: TRBV7-2
J gene: TRBJ2-3

CDR3 DNA: TGTGCCAGCAGCTTAGAGGCAGGGCAGACTGAAGCTTTCTTT
CDR3 protein: CASSLEAGQTEAFF
D gene: -
clone size: -
V gene: TRBV7-8
J gene: TRBJ1-1

CDR3 DNA: TGTGCCAGCAGCCGCGGGACAGCCCTACATACGCAGTATTTT
CDR3 protein: CASSRGTALHTQYF
D gene: -
clone size: many
V gene: TRBV27
J gene: TRBJ2-3

CDR3 DNA: TGCAGTGCCGGGGGGGAGGCGCTCAACTATGGCTACACCTTC
CDR3 protein: CSAGGEALNYGYTF
D gene: -
clone size: -
V gene: TRBV20-1
J gene: TRBJ1-2

CDR3 DNA: TGCAGTGCTAGAGATTCTAGTGGAAGGACAGGGAGGAGTAGTGAAAAACTGTTTTTT
CDR3 protein: CSARDSSGRTGRSSEKLFF
D gene: TRBD1
clone size: few
V gene: TRBV20-1
J gene: TRBJ1-4

CDR3 DNA: TGTGCCAGCAGCTTAAGTAAGGGTGGCTGGACTGAAGCTTTCTTT
CDR3 protein: CASSLSKGGWTEAFF
D gene: -
clone size: many
V gene: TRBV11-2
J gene: TRBJ1-1

CDR3 DNA: TGTGCCAGCAGTTCCCCCCGGCGGATCTACGAGCAGTACTTC
CDR3 protein: CASSSPRRIYEQYF
D gene: -
clone size: few
V gene: TRBV6-2/TRBV6-3
J gene: TRBJ2-7

CDR3 DNA: TGCGCCAGCAGCCCCCCAGACAGGTCCGGGGAGCTGTTTTTT
CDR3 protein: CASSPPDRSGELFF
D gene: -
clone size: -
V gene: TRBV4-1
J gene: TRBJ2-2

CDR3 DNA: TGTGCCAGCAGCCCCGGCCTCCGTGGAAAACTGTTTTTT
CDR3 protein: CASSPGLRGKLFF
D gene: -
clone size: -
V gene: TRBV27
J gene: TRBJ1-4

CDR3 DNA: TGTGCCAGCAGCTTAGTGGCGGTCAACCTAGCCAAAAACATTCAGTACTTC
CDR3 protein: CASSLVAVNLAKNIQYF
D gene: -
clone size: many
V gene: TRBV11-2
J gene: TRBJ2-4

CDR3 DNA: TGCAGTGCTAGTCGGGGGGGGGCCGGCACCGGGGAGCTGTTTTTT
CDR3 protein: CSASRGGAGTGELFF
D gene: TRBD2
clone size: -
V gene: TRBV20-1
J gene: TRBJ2-2

CDR3 DNA: TGCGCCAGCAGGAAAGACAGCCCCAATTCACCCCTCCACTTT
CDR3 protein: CASRKDSPNSPLHF
D gene: -
clone size: -
V gene: TRBV5-1
J gene: TRBJ1-6

CDR3 DNA: TGTGCCAGTAGTACTAGGGTCTCCTACGAGCAGTACTTC
CDR3 protein: CASSTRVSYEQYF
D gene: -
clone size: -
V gene: TRBV19
J gene: TRBJ2-7

CDR3 DNA: TGTGCCAGCAGTTTCGACAGGCGTAGGGAGACCCAGTACTTC
CDR3 protein: CASSFDRRRETQYF
D gene: -
clone size: few
V gene: TRBV28
J gene: TRBJ2-5

CDR3 DNA: TGTGCCAGCAGTGCGACAGGGTGGAGAGAGACCCAGTACTTC
CDR3 protein: CASSATGWRETQYF
D gene: TRBD1
clone size: -
V gene: TRBV6-2/TRBV6-3
J gene: TRBJ2-5

CDR3 DNA: TGTGCCAGCAGCTTATCGGGACAGCACTATGGCTACACCTTC
CDR3 protein: CASSLSGQHYGYTF
D gene: TRBD1
clone size: many
V gene: TRBV11-1
J gene: TRBJ1-2

CDR3 DNA: TGTGCCAGCAGCCCAAGCAGGGGCACCTACGAGCAGTACTTC
CDR3 protein: CASSPSRGTYEQYF
D gene: -
clone size: few
V gene: TRBV3-1
J gene: TRBJ2-7

CDR3 DNA: TGTGCCAGCAGTTACCTAGCGGGGGGGGTTTATACGCAGTATTTT
CDR3 protein: CASSYLAGGVYTQYF
D gene: TRBD2
clone size: -
V gene: TRBV27
J gene: TRBJ2-3

CDR3 DNA: TGTGCCAGCAGCCTGGTTGAGAGGGGTGCTGCTTTCTTT
CDR3 protein: CASSLVERGAAFF
D gene: -
clone size: few
V gene: TRBV7-2
J gene: TRBJ1-1

CDR3 DNA: TGCGCCAGCAGCTTGGTCCCTAGCGGGAGTGAGACCCAGTACTTC
CDR3 protein: CASSLVPSGSETQYF
D gene: TRBD2
clone size: once
V gene: TRBV5-1
J gene: TRBJ2-5

CDR3 DNA: TGTGCCAGCAGCTTGGGGAATACAGGGGTGAACACTGAAGCTTTCTTT
CDR3 protein: CASSLGNTGVNTEAFF
D gene: TRBD1
clone size: -
V gene: TRBV5-6
J gene: TRBJ1-1

CDR3 DNA: TGTGCCAGCACCTCAGCCGGGGGGCCGGGGGAGCAGTTCTTC
CDR3 protein: CASTSAGGPGEQFF
D gene: -
clone size: few
V gene: TRBV12-3/TRBV12-4
J gene: TRBJ2-1